This is a list of T cell receptor beta chains from one sample in a study of blood T cell repertoires in COVID-19. Profiling relied on immunoSEQ multiplex PCR, and the TCRdb table lists in-frame clones only, not all of them. This sample yields about 76,000 clones, of which approximately 86% are seen a single time; roughly a sixth belongs to the top ten. Material for sequencing was peripheral blood. Every receptor here comes from a human donor in a cohort sampled during active COVID-19. The conserved cysteine and the conserved F or W are not part of the CDR3 here.

v_gene: TRBV11-3
j_gene: TRBJ1-3
CDR3aa: ASSPGAAQWNTIY

v_gene: TRBV9
j_gene: TRBJ2-7
CDR3aa: ASSEGTVVSGEQY

v_gene: TRBV4-3
j_gene: TRBJ2-3
CDR3aa: ASSQDPGYTDTQY

v_gene: TRBV12-5
j_gene: TRBJ2-1
CDR3aa: ASGNRGTGKNNEQF

v_gene: TRBV6-2/TRBV6-3
j_gene: TRBJ1-6
CDR3aa: ASSYPRDRGSSFDSPLH

v_gene: TRBV29-1
j_gene: TRBJ2-3
CDR3aa: SVETGRLTDTQY

v_gene: TRBV27
j_gene: TRBJ2-3
CDR3aa: ASSLGGGGTDTQY

v_gene: TRBV30
j_gene: TRBJ1-3
CDR3aa: AWSETGYRRSGNTIY

v_gene: TRBV5-6
j_gene: TRBJ2-1
CDR3aa: ASSFSGGLGNEQF

v_gene: TRBV5-1
j_gene: TRBJ2-7
CDR3aa: ASSPAEPGGIQQY

v_gene: TRBV27
j_gene: TRBJ2-1
CDR3aa: ASSPDRVGNNEQF

v_gene: TRBV30
j_gene: TRBJ2-3
CDR3aa: AWNSDRGSLGRDHTQY

v_gene: TRBV5-1
j_gene: TRBJ2-3
CDR3aa: ASSWPIAGGSTDTQY

v_gene: TRBV6-1
j_gene: TRBJ1-4
CDR3aa: ASSEAPRGFEEKLF

v_gene: TRBV2
j_gene: TRBJ1-1
CDR3aa: ASMRAVNTEAF

v_gene: TRBV6-5
j_gene: TRBJ1-2
CDR3aa: ASSVAGTANYGYT